These 16 T cell receptor beta chains came from one sample sequenced in a study of T cells in Graves' hyperthyroidism and ophthalmopathy. Amplified TCR beta CDR3 regions came from RNA transcripts. The HTBI primer set drove a first-round RT-PCR of the TCR CDR3. TCRdb re-called the multiplex PCR reads through MiXCR, storing one row per CDR3 protein. Among 500,000 to 600,000 distinct CDR3 sequences listed, around 43% were seen once. The specimen was peripheral blood or thyroid tissue (not recorded which). The source of these receptors is an adult woman with Graves' disease, either hyperthyroidism or ophthalmopathy (not recorded which).

The chain links TRBV5-1 to TRBJ1-2; D is unresolved. V lost 1 base, J lost 5 bases, and 12 bases lay in between. The germline V gene encodes CDR1 SGHRS and CDR2 YFSETQ. The CDR3 has 14 amino acids. CDR3 sequence (DNA): TGCGCCAGCAGCTTGATAGGACGGTTTTATGGCTACACCTTC. Protein: CASSLIGRFYGYTF.

The gene calls are TRBV11-2 and TRBJ2-5; 10 bases are shared with TRBD2. This CDR3 has 16 residues. CDR1 is SGHAT and CDR2 is FQNNGV in the germline V gene. V was clipped by 0 bases and J by 5 bases; unmatched bases: 6. CDR3 in DNA: TGTGCCAGCAGCTTAGATCGGACTAGCGGTGGGGAGACCCAGTACTTC. Residues: CASSLDRTSGGETQYF. Variable domain in full (rest from reference TRBV11-2 and TRBJ2-5): EAGVAQSPRYKIIEKRQSVAFWCNPISGHATLYWYQQILGQGPKLLIQFQNNGVVDDSQLPKDRFSAERLKGVDSTLKIQPAKLEDSAVYLCASSLDRTSGGETQYFGPGTRLLVL.

This clonotype occurred many times. The chain carries TRBV27 and TRBJ1-1; D is unclear. The germline V and J ends were trimmed by 4 bases and 4 bases, with 7 bases remaining between them. CDR3 length: 12 residues. Germline CDR1 reads MNHEY; CDR2 reads SMNVEV (reference sequence). CDR3 amino acids: CASSSGPTEAFF. The DNA for the CDR3 is TGTGCCAGCAGTTCAGGACCCACTGAAGCTTTCTTT.

This chain joins TRBV7-8 and TRBJ1-1; 10 bases agree with TRBD1. V shed 1 base and J 3 bases; nucleotides not matched to a gene: 14. The CDR3 length is 19 residues. Germline V gene data show CDR1 as SGHVS and CDR2 as FQNEAQ. DNA for the CDR3: TGTGCCAGCAGCTTAGGTCCATTGGGACAGGGGATCGATTACACTGAAGCTTTCTTT. This codes for CASSLGPLGQGIDYTEAFF.

This clonotype has ten or more counts. The chain links TRBV7-3 to TRBJ1-2; D is uncertain. The CDR3 is made up of 15 amino acids. Trimming stripped 5 bases from V and 7 bases from J, with 20 bases between. The germline gives CDR1 SGHTA, CDR2 FQGTGA. CDR3 in amino acids: CASSPKCQQEGGYTF. The CDR3 DNA sequence: TGTGCCAGCAGCCCGAAATGTCAGCAGGAGGGTGGCTACACCTTC.

This clonotype was counted at least ten times. One junction end does not reproduce the germline sequence, and a read error may be involved. The V call is TRBV12-3 or TRBV12-4, the J call TRBJ2-7, with D possibly being TRBD2 (6 bases). CDR3 size: 12 residues. CDR3 region: CASSLGGVEQYF. The CDR3 coding sequence is TGTGCCAGCAGCTTAGGAGGGGTCGAGCAGTACTTC.

The chain links TRBV7-9 to TRBJ1-2; tentatively, D is TRBD1 (6 bases). Trimming took 5 bases from V and 2 from J, leaving 15 bases between them. The CDR3 loop spans 15 amino acids. Looked up from germline, CDR1 is SEHNR and CDR2 is FQNEAQ (reference sequence). CDR3 residues: CASSHRGAVNYGYTF. The DNA for the CDR3 is TGTGCCAGCAGCCACCGGGGGGCGGTCAACTATGGCTACACCTTC. The variable domain in full, with the rest retrieved from reference TRBV7-9 and TRBJ1-2, is DTGVSQNPRHKITKRGQNVTFRCDPISEHNRLYWYRQTLGQGPEFLTYFQNEAQLEKSRLLSDRFSAERPKGSFSTLEIQRTEQGDSAMYLCASSHRGAVNYGYTFGSGTRLTVV.

There are many counts of this clonotype. The chain's CDR3 is CSAKFQPDSGNTIYF. The CDR3 coding sequence is TGCAGTGCCAAATTCCAGCCGGACTCTGGAAACACCATATATTTT. The V and J genes are TRBV20-1 and TRBJ1-3; D is undetermined. Germline V lookup: CDR1 DFQATT, CDR2 SNEGSKA (reference sequence). V lost 6 bases to trimming and J lost 0 bases, with 15 bases between them. The CDR3 runs to 15 residues.

The chain joins TRBV27 to TRBJ2-2; D possibly matches TRBD1 or TRBD2 (6 bases each). The length of the CDR3 is 15 residues. The germline CDR1 and CDR2 sequences are MNHEY and SMNVEV (reference sequence). V was clipped by 5 bases and J by 6 bases, with 16 bases between them. Here the CDR3 reads CASSPGGGLAGELFF. As DNA, the CDR3 is TGTGCCAGCAGTCCAGGTGGGGGGCTAGCCGGGGAGCTGTTTTTT.

This chain joins TRBV20-1 and TRBJ1-2, with a weak D call TRBD1 (5 bases). V dropped 3 bases and J dropped 4 bases, with 18 bases sitting between them. The germline gives CDR1 DFQATT, CDR2 SNEGSKA (reference sequence). The CDR3 is 15 amino acids. The CDR3 region is CSASRAQGGVYGYTF. Written as DNA, the CDR3 is TGCAGTGCTAGCCGCGCTCAGGGAGGGGTCTATGGCTACACCTTC.

Turning to this clonotype: Germline and junction disagree at one end, which may indicate a read error. V is TRBV15 and J is TRBJ1-5, with TRBD1 matching 9 bases. This CDR3 region has 15 residues. Germline CDR1 reads LNHNV; CDR2 reads YYDKDF (reference sequence). CDR3 protein: CASSHRDRDVQPQHF. In DNA form, the CDR3 reads TGTGCCAGCAGCCACCGGGACAGGGACGTTCAGCCCCAGCATTTT. The variable domain in full, completed from reference TRBV15 and TRBJ1-5, reads DAMVIQNPRYQVTQFGKPVTLSCSQTLNHNVMYWYQQKSSQAPKLLFHYYDKDFNNEADTPDNFQSRRPNTSFCFLDIRSPGLGDTAMYLCASSHRDRDVQPQHFGDGTRLSIL.

The V gene is TRBV28, the J gene TRBJ1-5; no clear D gene. The CDR3 is 12 amino acids. The V end lost 7 bases, the J end lost 3 bases, and 7 bases lay between the germline ends. Germline lookup yields CDR1 MDHEN and CDR2 SYDVKM. The CDR3 loop is CASTLPNQPQHF. CDR3 in DNA: TGTGCCAGCACCCTCCCCAATCAGCCCCAGCATTTT.

This clonotype appeared many times. V usage is TRBV7-3 and J usage is TRBJ2-2; TRBD2 aligns across 12 bases. CDR1 is SGHTA, CDR2 FQGTGA, per germline. The trim removed 5 bases at V and 5 bases at J, leaving 6 bases unmatched. The CDR3 has 16 amino acids. As DNA, the CDR3 is TGTGCCAGCAGCCTGACTAGCGGGAGCGTTACCGGGGAGCTGTTTTTT. Its protein product is CASSLTSGSVTGELFF.

The V gene is TRBV29-1, the J gene TRBJ2-7; TRBD1 agrees at 7 bases. From germline, CDR1 is SQVTM and CDR2 ANQGSEA. V was clipped by 4 bases and J by 6 bases; unmatched bases: 3. The CDR3 is made up of 11 amino acids. In DNA form, the CDR3 reads TGCAGCGTTGCAGGGGGTGGCGAGCAGTACTTC. This translates into CSVAGGGEQYF.

This clonotype showed up many times. The chain employs TRBV7-2 and TRBJ2-7, with D uncertain. This CDR3 is 16 amino acids long. V lost 1 base and J 0 bases, leaving 13 bases between the germline ends. Germline-derived CDR1 and CDR2 are SGHTA and FQGNSA. The CDR3 loop is CASSLEGSFSSYEQYF. The CDR3 DNA follows: TGTGCCAGCAGCTTAGAAGGCTCTTTTAGCTCCTACGAGCAGTACTTC.

As for this clonotype: The junction departs from germline at one end; a sequencing error may be responsible. The rearrangement links TRBV20-1 to TRBJ1-1; possible D gene TRBD1, 6 bases. The CDR3 totals 14 residues. Germline assignment: CDR1 DFQATT and CDR2 SNEGSKA (reference sequence). This CDR3 reads CSARGEQGYTEAFF. The CDR3, as DNA: TGCAGTGCTAGAGGTGAACAGGGCTACACCGAAGCTTTCTTT.